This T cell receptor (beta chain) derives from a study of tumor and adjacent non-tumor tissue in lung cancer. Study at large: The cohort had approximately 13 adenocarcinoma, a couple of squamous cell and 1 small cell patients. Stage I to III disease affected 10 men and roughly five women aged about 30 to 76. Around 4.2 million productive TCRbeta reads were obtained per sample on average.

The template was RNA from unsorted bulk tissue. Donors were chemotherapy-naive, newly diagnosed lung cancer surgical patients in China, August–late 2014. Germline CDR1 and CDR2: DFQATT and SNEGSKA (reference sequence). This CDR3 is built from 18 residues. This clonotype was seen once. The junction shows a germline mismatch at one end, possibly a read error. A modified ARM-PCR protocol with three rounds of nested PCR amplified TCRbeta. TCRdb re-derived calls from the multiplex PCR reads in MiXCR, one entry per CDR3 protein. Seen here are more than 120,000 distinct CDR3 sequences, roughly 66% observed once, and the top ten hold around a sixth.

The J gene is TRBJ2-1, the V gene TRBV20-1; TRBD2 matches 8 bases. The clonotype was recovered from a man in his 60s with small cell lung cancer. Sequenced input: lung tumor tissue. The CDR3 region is CSATDHGAASGRLNGQFF. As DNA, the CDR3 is TGCAGTGCTACAGACCATGGGGCGGCGAGCGGGAGATTAAATGGGCAGTTCTTC.